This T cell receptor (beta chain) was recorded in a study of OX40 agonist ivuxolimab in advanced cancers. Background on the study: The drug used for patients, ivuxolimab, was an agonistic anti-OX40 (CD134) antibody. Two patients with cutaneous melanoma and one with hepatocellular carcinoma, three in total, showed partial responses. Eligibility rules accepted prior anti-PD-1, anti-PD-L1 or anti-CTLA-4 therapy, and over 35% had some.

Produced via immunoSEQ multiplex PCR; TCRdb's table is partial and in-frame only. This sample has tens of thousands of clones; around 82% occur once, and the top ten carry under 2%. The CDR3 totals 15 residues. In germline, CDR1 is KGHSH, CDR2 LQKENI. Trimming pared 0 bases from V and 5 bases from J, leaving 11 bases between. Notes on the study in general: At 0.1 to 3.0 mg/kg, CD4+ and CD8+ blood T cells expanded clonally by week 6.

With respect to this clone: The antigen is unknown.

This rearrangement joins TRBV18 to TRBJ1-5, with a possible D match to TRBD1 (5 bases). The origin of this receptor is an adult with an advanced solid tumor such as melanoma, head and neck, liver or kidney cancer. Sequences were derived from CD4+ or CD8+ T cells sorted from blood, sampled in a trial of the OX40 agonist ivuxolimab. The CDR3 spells CASSPPGGGDQPQHF. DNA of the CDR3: TGTGCCAGCTCACCACCGGGAGGAGGGGATCAGCCCCAGCATTTT.